One sample yielded the 5 T cell receptor beta chains listed below, sequenced in a study of T cell clonality in common variable immunodeficiency (dated by TCRdb to between 2014 and 2016). The method was the immunoSEQ multiplex PCR assay. As stored in TCRdb, this immuneACCESS dataset retains in-frame rearrangements with V and J assigned. A fraction of the clones does not appear; measured against another copy, unresolved V genes explain less than half of the discrepancy, and the remainder lacks a known reason. There are under 40,000 clones in this sample, and none of them is a singleton. Roughly 3% of the sample is taken by the ten largest. The specimen sequenced was peripheral blood mononuclear cells. Receptors originate from a person aged 18-70 years in good health.

There are many counts of this clone. The CDR3 is cut off 3 residues early in the read; its end comes from the germline J gene. The rearrangement joins TRBV20-1 to TRBJ1-5; D perhaps matches TRBD1 (6 bases). Deletions cut 0 bases from V and 3 bases from J, with 15 bases between. The CDR3 runs to 16 residues. The germline V gene has CDR1 DFQATT and CDR2 SNEGSKA (reference sequence). The CDR3 region is CSARDDRTVINQPQHF. Incomplete CDR3 DNA: TGCAGTGCTAGAGATGACCGGACAGTCATCAATCAGCCC.

Details on this clone: The CDR3 goes on 3 residues after the read ends, and that part is filled in from the germline J gene. V gene TRBV7-9 combines with J gene TRBJ1-6; 8 bases agree with TRBD1. Germline assignment: CDR1 SEHNR and CDR2 FQNEAQ (reference sequence). V shed 1 base and J 7 bases; nucleotides not matched to a gene: 3. The CDR3 consists of 15 residues. The CDR3 DNA, read in part, is TGTGCCAGCAGCTTAGAAGGACAGGGCAATTCACCC. This codes for CASSLEGQGNSP. In full, the CDR3 reads CASSLEGQGNSPLHF. Supplemented by reference TRBV7-9 and TRBJ1-6, the full variable domain reads DTGVSQNPRHKITKRGQNVTFRCDPISEHNRLYWYRQTLGQGPEFLTYFQNEAQLEKSRLLSDRFSAERPKGSFSTLEIQRTEQGDSAMYLCASSLEGQGNSPLHFGNGTRLTVT.

This clone was seen ten or more times. The read ends 3 residues early relative to the CDR3; the germline J gene fills the gap. V usage is TRBV7-3 and J usage is TRBJ2-3; the D gene is possibly TRBD1 (5 bases). Germline lookup yields CDR1 SGHTA and CDR2 FQGTGA. The CDR3 spans 13 residues. V dropped 5 bases and J dropped 2 bases, with 8 bases sitting between them. The CDR3 loop reads CASSVTVTDTQYF. CDR3 DNA (partial): TGTGCCAGCAGCGTGACAGTCACAGATACG.

This clone appeared many times. The DNA read from the CDR3 is TGTGCCAGCAGCTTCGGACAGGGGCGAGATACG. Translation gives CASSFGQGRDT. In full, the CDR3 is CASSFGQGRDTQYF. The chain couples TRBV11-2 to TRBJ2-3; 9 bases line up with TRBD1. The read stops 3 residues short of the end of the CDR3; the missing end is completed from the germline J gene. The germline V gene encodes CDR1 SGHAT and CDR2 FQNNGV. The length of the CDR3 is 14 residues. After removal of 3 bases from V and 5 bases from J, the junction contained 3 bases not matched to a gene.

This clone was picked up many times. The CDR3 sequence: CASSLQGGWAMESPLHF. The covered CDR3 bases are TGCGCCAGCAGCCTCCAAGGGGGATGGGCAATGGAATCACCC. The chain combines TRBV5-1 with TRBJ1-6; D possibly corresponds to TRBD1 (6 bases). The CDR3 extends 3 residues past the end of the read, so its final part is completed from the germline J gene. Trimming stripped 4 bases from V and 10 bases from J, with 24 bases between. The CDR3 length is 17 residues. The germline V gene encodes CDR1 SGHRS and CDR2 YFSETQ. The whole variable domain, filled in from reference TRBV5-1 and TRBJ1-6, reads KAGVTQTPRYLIKTRGQQVTLSCSPISGHRSVSWYQQTPGQGLQFLFEYFSETQRNKGNFPGRFSGRQFSNSRSEMNVSTLELGDSALYLCASSLQGGWAMESPLHFGNGTRLTVT.